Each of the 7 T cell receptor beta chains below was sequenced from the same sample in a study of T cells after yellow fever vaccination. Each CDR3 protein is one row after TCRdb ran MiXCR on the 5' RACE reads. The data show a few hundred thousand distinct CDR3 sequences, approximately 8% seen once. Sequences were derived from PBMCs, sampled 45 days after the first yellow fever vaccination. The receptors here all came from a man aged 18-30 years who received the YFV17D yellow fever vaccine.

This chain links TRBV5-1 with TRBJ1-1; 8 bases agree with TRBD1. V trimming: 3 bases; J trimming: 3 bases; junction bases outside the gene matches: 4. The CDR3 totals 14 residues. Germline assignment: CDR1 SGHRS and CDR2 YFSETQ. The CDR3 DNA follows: TGCGCCAGCAGCTCAGGGGGCTGGGACACTGAAGCTTTCTTT. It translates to CASSSGGWDTEAFF. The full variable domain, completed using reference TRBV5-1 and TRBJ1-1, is KAGVTQTPRYLIKTRGQQVTLSCSPISGHRSVSWYQQTPGQGLQFLFEYFSETQRNKGNFPGRFSGRQFSNSRSEMNVSTLELGDSALYLCASSSGGWDTEAFFGQGTRLTVV.

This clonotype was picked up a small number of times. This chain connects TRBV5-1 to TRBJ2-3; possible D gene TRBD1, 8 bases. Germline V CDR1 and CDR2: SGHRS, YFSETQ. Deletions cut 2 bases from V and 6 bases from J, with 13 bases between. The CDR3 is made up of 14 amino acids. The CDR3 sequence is CASSLYRGGDTQYF. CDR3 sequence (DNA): TGCGCCAGCAGCTTATACAGGGGGGGCGATACGCAGTATTTT.

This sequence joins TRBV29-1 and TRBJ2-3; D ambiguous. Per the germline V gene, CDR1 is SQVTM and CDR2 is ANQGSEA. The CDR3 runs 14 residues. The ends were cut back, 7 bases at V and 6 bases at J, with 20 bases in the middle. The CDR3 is CSAGSVAIADTQYF. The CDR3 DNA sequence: TGCAGCGCTGGCTCGGTCGCAATTGCGGATACGCAGTATTTT.

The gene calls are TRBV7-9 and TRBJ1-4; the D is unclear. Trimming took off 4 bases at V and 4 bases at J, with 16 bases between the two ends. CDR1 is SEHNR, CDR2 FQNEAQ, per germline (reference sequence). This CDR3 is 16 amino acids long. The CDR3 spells CASSSHNGELNEKLFF. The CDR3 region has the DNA TGTGCCAGCAGCTCGCACAATGGGGAACTTAATGAAAAACTGTTTTTT.

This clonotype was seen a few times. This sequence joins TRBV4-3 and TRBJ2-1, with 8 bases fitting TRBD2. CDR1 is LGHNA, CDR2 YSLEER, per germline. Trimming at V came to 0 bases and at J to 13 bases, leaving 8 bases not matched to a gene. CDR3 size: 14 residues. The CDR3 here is CASSQDGAGGFQFF. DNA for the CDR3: TGCGCCAGCAGCCAAGACGGTGCGGGGGGCTTTCAGTTCTTC.

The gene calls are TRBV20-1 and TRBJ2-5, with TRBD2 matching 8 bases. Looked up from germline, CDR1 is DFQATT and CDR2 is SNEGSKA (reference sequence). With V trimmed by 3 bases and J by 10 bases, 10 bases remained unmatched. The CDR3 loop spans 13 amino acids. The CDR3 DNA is TGCAGTGCTAGGTCGGGGGGGACTGGGGACCAGTACTTC. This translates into CSARSGGTGDQYF.

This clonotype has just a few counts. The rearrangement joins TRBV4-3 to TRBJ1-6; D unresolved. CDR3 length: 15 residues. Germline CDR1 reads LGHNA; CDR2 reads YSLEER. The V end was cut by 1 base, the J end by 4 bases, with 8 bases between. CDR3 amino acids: CASSQALGYNSPLHF. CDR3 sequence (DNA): TGCGCCAGCAGCCAAGCGTTGGGATATAATTCACCCCTCCACTTT.